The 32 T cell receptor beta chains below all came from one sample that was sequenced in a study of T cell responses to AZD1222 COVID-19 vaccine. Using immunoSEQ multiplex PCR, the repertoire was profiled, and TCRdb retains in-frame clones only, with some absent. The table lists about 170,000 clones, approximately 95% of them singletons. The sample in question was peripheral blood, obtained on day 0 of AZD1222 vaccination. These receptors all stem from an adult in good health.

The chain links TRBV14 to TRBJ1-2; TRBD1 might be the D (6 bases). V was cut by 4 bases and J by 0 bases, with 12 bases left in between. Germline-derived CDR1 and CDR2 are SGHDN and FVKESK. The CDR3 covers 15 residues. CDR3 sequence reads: CASSPWTAPNYGYTF. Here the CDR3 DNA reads TGTGCCAGCAGCCCCTGGACAGCGCCTAACTATGGCTACACCTTC.

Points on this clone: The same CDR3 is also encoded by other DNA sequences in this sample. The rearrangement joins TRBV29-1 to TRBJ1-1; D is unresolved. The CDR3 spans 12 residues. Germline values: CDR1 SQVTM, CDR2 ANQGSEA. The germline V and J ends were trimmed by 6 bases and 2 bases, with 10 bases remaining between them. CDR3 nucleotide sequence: TGCAGCGTCTTGGGCCTTAACACTGAAGCTTTCTTT. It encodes CSVLGLNTEAFF.

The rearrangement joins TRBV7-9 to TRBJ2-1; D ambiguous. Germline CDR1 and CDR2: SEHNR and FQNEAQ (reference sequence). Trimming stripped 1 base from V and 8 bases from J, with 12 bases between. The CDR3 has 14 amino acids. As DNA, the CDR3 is TGTGCCAGCAGCTTAGGACTTTCAGTCGATGAGCAGTTCTTC. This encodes CASSLGLSVDEQFF. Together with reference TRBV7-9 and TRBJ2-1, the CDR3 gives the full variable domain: DTGVSQNPRHKITKRGQNVTFRCDPISEHNRLYWYRQTLGQGPEFLTYFQNEAQLEKSRLLSDRFSAERPKGSFSTLEIQRTEQGDSAMYLCASSLGLSVDEQFFGPGTRLTVL.

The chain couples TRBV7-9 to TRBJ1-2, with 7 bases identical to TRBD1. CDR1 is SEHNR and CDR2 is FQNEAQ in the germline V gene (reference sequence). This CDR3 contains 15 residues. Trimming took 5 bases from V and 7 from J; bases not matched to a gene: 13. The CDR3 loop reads CASSLRTGGLSGYTF. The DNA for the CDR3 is TGTGCCAGCAGCCTGAGGACAGGTGGTTTGAGTGGCTACACCTTC.

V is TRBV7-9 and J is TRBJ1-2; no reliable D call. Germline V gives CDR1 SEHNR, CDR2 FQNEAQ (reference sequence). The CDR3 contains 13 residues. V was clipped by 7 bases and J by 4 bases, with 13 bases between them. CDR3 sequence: CASNHQSGYGYTF. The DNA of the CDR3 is TGTGCCAGCAACCATCAAAGTGGCTATGGCTACACCTTC.

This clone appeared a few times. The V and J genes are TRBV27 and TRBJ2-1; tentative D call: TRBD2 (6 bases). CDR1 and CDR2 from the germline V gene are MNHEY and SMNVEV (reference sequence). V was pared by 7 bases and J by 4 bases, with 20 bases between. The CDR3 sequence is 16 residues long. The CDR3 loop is CASKGIGRGGYNEQFF. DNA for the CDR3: TGTGCCAGCAAGGGCATAGGGCGGGGAGGATACAATGAGCAGTTCTTC.

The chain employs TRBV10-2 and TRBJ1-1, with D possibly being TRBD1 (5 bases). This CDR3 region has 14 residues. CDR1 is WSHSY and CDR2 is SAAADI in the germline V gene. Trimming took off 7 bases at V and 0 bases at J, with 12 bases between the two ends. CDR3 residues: CASIVWGMNTEAFF. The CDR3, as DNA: TGCGCCAGCATCGTTTGGGGGATGAACACTGAAGCTTTCTTT.

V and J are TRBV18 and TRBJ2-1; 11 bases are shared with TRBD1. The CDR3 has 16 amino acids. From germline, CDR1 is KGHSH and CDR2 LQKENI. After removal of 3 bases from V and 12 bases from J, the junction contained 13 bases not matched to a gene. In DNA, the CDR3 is TGTGCCAGCTCACCGTTCTTCGGGGACAGGGGGGAATGGCAGTTCTTC. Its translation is CASSPFFGDRGEWQFF. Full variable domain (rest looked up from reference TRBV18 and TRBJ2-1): NAGVMQNPRHLVRRRGQEARLRCSPMKGHSHVYWYRQLPEEGLKFMVYLQKENIIDESGMPKERFSAEFPKEGPSILRIQQVVRGDSAAYFCASSPFFGDRGEWQFFGPGTRLTVL.

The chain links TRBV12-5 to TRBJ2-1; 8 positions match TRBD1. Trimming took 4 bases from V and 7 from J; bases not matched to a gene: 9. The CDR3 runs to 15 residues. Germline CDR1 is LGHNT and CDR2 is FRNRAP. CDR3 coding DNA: TGTGCTAGTGGTTCGGGGACAGGCTTGAGGAATGAGCAGTTCTTC. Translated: CASGSGTGLRNEQFF.

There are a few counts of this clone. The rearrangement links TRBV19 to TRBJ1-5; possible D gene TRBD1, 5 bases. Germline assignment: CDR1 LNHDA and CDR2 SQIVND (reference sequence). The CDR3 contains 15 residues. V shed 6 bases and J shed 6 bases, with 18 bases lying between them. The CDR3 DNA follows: TGTGCCAGTAGACACGATGGGGGGAATCGTCAGCCCCAGCATTTT. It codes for CASRHDGGNRQPQHF. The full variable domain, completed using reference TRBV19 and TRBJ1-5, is DGGITQSPKYLFRKEGQNVTLSCEQNLNHDAMYWYRQDPGQGLRLIYYSQIVNDFQKGDIAEGYSVSREKKESFPLTVTSAQKNPTAFYLCASRHDGGNRQPQHFGDGTRLSIL.

The CDR3 loop is CASRYEAGEQYF. CDR3 DNA sequence: TGTGCCAGCAGGTACGAAGCCGGGGAGCAGTACTTC. The rearrangement links TRBV6-5 to TRBJ2-7; D unresolved. Deletions cut 6 bases from V and 7 bases from J, with 13 bases between. Looked up from germline, CDR1 is MNHEY and CDR2 is SVGAGI. The CDR3 sequence is 12 residues long.

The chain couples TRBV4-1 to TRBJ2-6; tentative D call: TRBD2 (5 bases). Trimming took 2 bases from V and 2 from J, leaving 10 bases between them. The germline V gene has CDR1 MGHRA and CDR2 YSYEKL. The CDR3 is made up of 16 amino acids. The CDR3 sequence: CASSQMNSAGANVLTF. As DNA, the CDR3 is TGCGCCAGCAGCCAAATGAATAGCGCTGGGGCCAACGTCCTGACTTTC.

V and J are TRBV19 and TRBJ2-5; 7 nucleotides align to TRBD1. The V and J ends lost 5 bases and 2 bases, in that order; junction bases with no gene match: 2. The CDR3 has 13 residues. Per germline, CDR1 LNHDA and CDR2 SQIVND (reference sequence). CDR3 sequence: CASSGTVQETQYF. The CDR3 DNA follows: TGTGCCAGTAGTGGGACAGTACAAGAGACCCAGTACTTC. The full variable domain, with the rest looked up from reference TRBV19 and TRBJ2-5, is DGGITQSPKYLFRKEGQNVTLSCEQNLNHDAMYWYRQDPGQGLRLIYYSQIVNDFQKGDIAEGYSVSREKKESFPLTVTSAQKNPTAFYLCASSGTVQETQYFGPGTRLLVL.

CDR3 residues: CASSPRGNVDSPLHF. In DNA form, the CDR3 reads TGTGCCAGCTCCCCCAGGGGGAATGTGGATTCACCCCTCCACTTT. The gene calls are TRBV18 and TRBJ1-6; 7 nucleotides match TRBD1. V lost 6 bases and J lost 8; bases outside the gene matches: 10. The CDR3 has 15 amino acids. Germline V gene lookup returns CDR1 KGHSH and CDR2 LQKENI.

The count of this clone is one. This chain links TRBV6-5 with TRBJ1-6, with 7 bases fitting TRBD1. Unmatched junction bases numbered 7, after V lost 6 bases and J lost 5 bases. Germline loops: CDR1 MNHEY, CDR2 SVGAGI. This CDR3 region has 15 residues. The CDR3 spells CASSHTGADNSPLHF. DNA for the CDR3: TGTGCCAGCAGCCACACAGGGGCCGATAATTCACCCCTCCACTTT.

The CDR3 loop is CASSEPPHGGPNTGELFF. The CDR3 coding sequence is TGTGCCAGCAGTGAACCCCCGCATGGGGGACCGAACACCGGGGAGCTGTTTTTT. This chain uses TRBV25-1 with TRBJ2-2; possibly TRBD1 or TRBD2 for D (5 bases each). The germline CDR1 and CDR2 sequences are MGHDK and SYGVNS. V was clipped by 2 bases and J by 0 bases, with 16 bases between them. This CDR3 has 18 residues.

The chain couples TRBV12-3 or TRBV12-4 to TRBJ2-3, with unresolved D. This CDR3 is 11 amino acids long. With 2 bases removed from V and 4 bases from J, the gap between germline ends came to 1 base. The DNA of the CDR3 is TGTGCCAGCAGTTTATCAGATACGCAGTATTTT. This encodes CASSLSDTQYF.

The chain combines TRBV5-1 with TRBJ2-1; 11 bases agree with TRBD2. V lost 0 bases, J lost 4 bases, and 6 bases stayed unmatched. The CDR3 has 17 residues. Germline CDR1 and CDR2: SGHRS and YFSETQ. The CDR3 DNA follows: TGCGCCAGCAGCTTGGCCGCGGGACTAGCGGCTTACAATGAGCAGTTCTTC. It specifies CASSLAAGLAAYNEQFF. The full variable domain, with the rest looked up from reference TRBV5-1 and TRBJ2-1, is KAGVTQTPRYLIKTRGQQVTLSCSPISGHRSVSWYQQTPGQGLQFLFEYFSETQRNKGNFPGRFSGRQFSNSRSEMNVSTLELGDSALYLCASSLAAGLAAYNEQFFGPGTRLTVL.

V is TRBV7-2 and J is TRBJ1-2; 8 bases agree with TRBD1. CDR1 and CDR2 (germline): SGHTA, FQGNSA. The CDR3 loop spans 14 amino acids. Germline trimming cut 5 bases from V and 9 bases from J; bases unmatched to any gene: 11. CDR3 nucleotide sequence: TGTGCCAGCAGCCGCAGCAGGGGGCCCAGAAGCTACACCTTC. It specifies CASSRSRGPRSYTF. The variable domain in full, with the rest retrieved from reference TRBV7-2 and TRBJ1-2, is GAGVSQSPSNKVTEKGKDVELRCDPISGHTALYWYRQSLGQGLEFLIYFQGNSAPDKSGLPSDRFSAERTGGSVSTLTIQRTQQEDSAVYLCASSRSRGPRSYTFGSGTRLTVV.

CDR3 nucleotides: TGCAGCGTTGAAAGGCTCGTGAACACTGAAGCTTTCTTT. It encodes CSVERLVNTEAFF. The genes are TRBV29-1 and TRBJ1-1, with D hard to call. Trimming took 2 bases from V and 0 from J, leaving 7 bases between them. CDR3 length: 13 amino acids. The germline V gene encodes CDR1 SQVTM and CDR2 ANQGSEA.

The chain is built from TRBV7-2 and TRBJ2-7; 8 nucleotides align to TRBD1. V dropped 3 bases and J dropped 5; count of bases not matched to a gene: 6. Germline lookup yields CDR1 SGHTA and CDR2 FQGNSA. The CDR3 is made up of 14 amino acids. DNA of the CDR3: TGTGCCAGCAGCTTGTGGCAGGGGGCCCACGAGCAGTACTTC. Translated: CASSLWQGAHEQYF.

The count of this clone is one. CDR3 in amino acids: CASSDPTGGYEQYF. CDR3 in DNA: TGTGCCAGCAGTGATCCGACAGGGGGCTACGAGCAGTACTTC. The rearrangement uses TRBV2 and TRBJ2-7; 9 bases agree with TRBD1. The V gene end was trimmed by 3 bases and the J gene end by 3 bases; junction bases not matched to a gene: 3. CDR1 is SNHLY and CDR2 is FYNNEI in the germline V gene. This CDR3 comprises 14 residues.

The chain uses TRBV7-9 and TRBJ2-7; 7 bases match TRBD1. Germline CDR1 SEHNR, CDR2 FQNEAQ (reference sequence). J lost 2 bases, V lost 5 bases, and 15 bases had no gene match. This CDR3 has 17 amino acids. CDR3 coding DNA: TGTGCCAGCAGCGCCCCTGATCCCCGACAGGGAACCTACGAGCAGTACTTC. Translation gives CASSAPDPRQGTYEQYF.

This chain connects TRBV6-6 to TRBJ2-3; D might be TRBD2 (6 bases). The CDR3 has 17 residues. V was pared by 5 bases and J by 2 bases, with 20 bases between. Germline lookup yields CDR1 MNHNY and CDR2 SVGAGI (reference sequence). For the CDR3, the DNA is TGTGCCAGCAGTCCCTCCACTGGGGCTAGCGACACAGATACGCAGTATTTT. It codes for CASSPSTGASDTDTQYF.

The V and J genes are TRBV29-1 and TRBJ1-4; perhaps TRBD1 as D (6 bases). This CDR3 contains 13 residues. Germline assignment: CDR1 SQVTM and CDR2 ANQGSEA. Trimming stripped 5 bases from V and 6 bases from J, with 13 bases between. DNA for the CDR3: TGCAGCGTTTCAGGGGTAGAATATGAAAAACTGTTTTTT. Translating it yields CSVSGVEYEKLFF.

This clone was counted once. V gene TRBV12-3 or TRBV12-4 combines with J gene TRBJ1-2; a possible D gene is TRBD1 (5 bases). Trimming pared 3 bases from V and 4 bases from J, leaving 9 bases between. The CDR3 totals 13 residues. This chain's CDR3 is CASSFGGGYGYTF. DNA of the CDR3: TGTGCCAGCAGTTTTGGGGGAGGCTATGGCTACACCTTC.

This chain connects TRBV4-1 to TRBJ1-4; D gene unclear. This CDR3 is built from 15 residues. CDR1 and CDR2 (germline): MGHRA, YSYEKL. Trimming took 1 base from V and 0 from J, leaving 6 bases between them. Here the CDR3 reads CASSQGWATNEKLFF. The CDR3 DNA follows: TGCGCCAGCAGCCAAGGGTGGGCAACTAATGAAAAACTGTTTTTT.

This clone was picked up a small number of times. CDR3 sequence reads: CASSGRNDYEQYF. The CDR3 DNA reads as TGTGCCAGCAGCGGACGAAATGACTACGAGCAGTACTTC. The V and J genes are TRBV5-4 and TRBJ2-7; D is uncertain. Deletions cut 4 bases from V and 3 bases from J, with 11 bases between. The germline gives CDR1 SGHNT, CDR2 YYREEE (reference sequence). The CDR3 loop spans 13 amino acids.

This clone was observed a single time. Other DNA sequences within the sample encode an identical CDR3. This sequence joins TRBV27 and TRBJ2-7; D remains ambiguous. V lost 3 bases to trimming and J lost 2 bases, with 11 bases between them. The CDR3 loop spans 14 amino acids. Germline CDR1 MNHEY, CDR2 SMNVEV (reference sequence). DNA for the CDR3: TGTGCCAGCAGTTTTTCCGGCCCTACCTACGAGCAGTACTTC. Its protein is CASSFSGPTYEQYF.

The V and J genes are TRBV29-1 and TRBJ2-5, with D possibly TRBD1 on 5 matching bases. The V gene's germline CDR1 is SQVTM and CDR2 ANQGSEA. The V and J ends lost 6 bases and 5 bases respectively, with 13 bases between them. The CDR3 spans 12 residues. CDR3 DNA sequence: TGCAGCGTCGCCAGGGTAGGGGAGACCCAGTACTTC. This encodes CSVARVGETQYF.

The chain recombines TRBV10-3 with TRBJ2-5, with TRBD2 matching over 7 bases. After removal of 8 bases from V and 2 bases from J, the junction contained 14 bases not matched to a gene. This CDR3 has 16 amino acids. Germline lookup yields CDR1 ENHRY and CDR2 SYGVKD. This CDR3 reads CAIRGDTTGLQETQYF. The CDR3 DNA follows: TGTGCCATCCGGGGGGATACTACGGGGCTACAAGAGACCCAGTACTTC.

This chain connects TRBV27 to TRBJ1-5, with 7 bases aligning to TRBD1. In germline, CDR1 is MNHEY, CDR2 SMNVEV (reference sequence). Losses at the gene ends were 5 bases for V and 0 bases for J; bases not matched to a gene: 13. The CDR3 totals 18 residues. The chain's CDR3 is CASSGTGQSFYSNQPQHF. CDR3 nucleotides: TGTGCCAGCAGTGGTACGGGACAGAGCTTCTATAGCAATCAGCCCCAGCATTTT.